These T cell receptor beta chains were read from a single sample in a study of blood T cell repertoires in COVID-19. The protocol was immunoSEQ multiplex PCR, while the TCRdb copy is restricted to in-frame clones and leaves out a portion. The sample has approximately 200,000 clones, 85% seen once. The sample taken for sequencing was PBMCs or T cells enriched from blood (not recorded which). The receptors stem from a middle-aged man who had recovered from COVID-19. CDR3s include the opening cysteine and the closing phenylalanine or tryptophan. D genes are given only for firm matches. Rows give clone size only sometimes, using once, few, many, or a class for an expanded clone.

cdr3_nt	cdr3_aa	j_call	v_call	clone_size	d_call
TGTGCCAGCTCACCCGACCGGAGACAGCTCTACGAGCAGTACTTC	CASSPDRRQLYEQYF	TRBJ2-7	TRBV18	-	-
TGTGCCAGCAGCCCTAGCTCGACAGGGGAGGGGAGAAAACTGTTTTTT	CASSPSSTGEGRKLFF	TRBJ1-4	TRBV5-4	-	TRBD1
TGCGCCAGCAGCCAAGTAAGGCCTAGCGGGAGGGCCGGCATTCAGTACTTC	CASSQVRPSGRAGIQYF	TRBJ2-4	TRBV4-1	once	TRBD2
TGTGCCAGCAGCCCACAATTTAGCGGGAGTGGAAATGAGCAGTTCTTC	CASSPQFSGSGNEQFF	TRBJ2-1	TRBV27	-	TRBD2
TGTGCCAGCAGCCGGGACATACCCTACGAGCAGTACTTC	CASSRDIPYEQYF	TRBJ2-7	TRBV6-5	few	-
TGCGCCAGCAGCCCCTGGGCCAGCTCCTACAATGAGCAGTTCTTC	CASSPWASSYNEQFF	TRBJ2-1	TRBV5-1	-	-
TGTGCCAGCAGTACCCCGGACATCTACGAGCAGTACTTC	CASSTPDIYEQYF	TRBJ2-7	TRBV28	-	-
TGTGCCACCAGTGATGGCGGGAGGGCCAATAATGAGCAGTTCTTC	CATSDGGRANNEQFF	TRBJ2-1	TRBV24-1	few	TRBD2
TGTGCCTGGAGGGGCACAGGGCGGACTGAAGCTTTCTTT	CAWRGTGRTEAFF	TRBJ1-1	TRBV30	-	-
TGTGCCAGCAGTGAAATGGTAGCGGGAGGCTCCATCTCAGATACGCAGTATTTT	CASSEMVAGGSISDTQYF	TRBJ2-3	TRBV6-1	once	TRBD2
TGTGCCAGCAGGCTGACAGGCTCTGGAAACACCATATATTTT	CASRLTGSGNTIYF	TRBJ1-3	TRBV2	-	-
TGTGCCAGCAGCAAAGGACTAGCGGACACCTACGAGCAGTACTTC	CASSKGLADTYEQYF	TRBJ2-7	TRBV5-4	once	TRBD2
TGCGCCAGCAGCCCCATGGGGACACTGAATGAAAAACTGTTTTTT	CASSPMGTLNEKLFF	TRBJ1-4	TRBV5-1	-	-
TGTGCCAGCAGTCAACTAGCGGGAGGGGGCAATGAGCAGTTCTTC	CASSQLAGGGNEQFF	TRBJ2-1	TRBV27	-	TRBD2
TGTGCCAGCAGCTTGGGGGGAGGGGGAGGCAATCAGCCCCAGCATTTT	CASSLGGGGGNQPQHF	TRBJ1-5	TRBV5-5	-	-
TGCAGCGTCGAAGTATATGAGCAGTTCTTC	CSVEVYEQFF	TRBJ2-1	TRBV29-1	-	-
TGCGCCAGCAGCCAGGGGACAGTGGCTAGCACAGATACGCAGTATTTT	CASSQGTVASTDTQYF	TRBJ2-3	TRBV4-1	-	TRBD1